Sequencing of this T cell receptor (beta chain) was carried out in a study of OX40 agonist ivuxolimab in advanced cancers. Across the whole study: The patients received agonistic anti-OX40 (CD134) antibody ivuxolimab. Head and neck, renal cell, melanoma or hepatocellular carcinoma were the cancers that dose-escalation patients had. General study points: In general, CD8+ T cells held more expanded clones than CD4+ did, on average.

Looked up from germline, CDR1 is SGHNT and CDR2 is YENEEA. V lost 4 bases and J lost 2; bases outside the gene matches: 1. The CDR3 contains 13 residues. Sequencing used immunoSEQ multiplex PCR; TCRdb keeps in-frame clones, though not all of them. The sample holds approximately 41,000 clones, about 88% seen once. This clone has just a few counts. What it binds is unknown. Cycle 7 day 1, cycle 4 day 1, and baseline were the timepoints at which blood was sampled. This receptor was taken from an adult with an advanced solid tumor such as melanoma, head and neck, liver or kidney cancer. The specimen was CD4+ or CD8+ T cells sorted from blood, collected in a trial of the OX40 agonist ivuxolimab. The chain carries TRBV11-3 and TRBJ2-7, with TRBD1 matching over 8 bases. In nucleotides, the CDR3 is TGTGCCAGCAGCTCGACAGGGGCCTACGAGCAGTACTTC. Translating gives CASSSTGAYEQYF.